Sequencing of this T cell receptor beta chain was carried out in a study of blood T cells in healthy people across ages. General observations from the study: PBMCs that were unsorted prevented a conclusive naive versus antigen-experienced comparison.

Each donor supplied 7.5 to 10 milliliters of peripheral blood. A sample-barcoded 5' primer and a J-beta primer mix were used in a second PCR of roughly 6 to 11 cycles. TCRdb called the 5' RACE reads again in MiXCR, with one record for every CDR3 protein. Of hundreds of thousands of distinct CDR3 sequences in the sample, 20% to 25% were seen once. The germline V gene encodes CDR1 SNHLY and CDR2 FYNNEI. The CDR3 has 14 residues. With 6 bases removed from V and 6 bases from J, the gap between germline ends came to 17 bases. This clonotype has just a few counts. Antigen specificity is unknown. In addition, the sample was reused for a study of T cells of mothers and their children.

The receptor was derived from a boy aged 5-17 years in good health. V is TRBV2 and J is TRBJ1-2, with D possibly TRBD1 on 6 matching bases. Sequencing used blood. The CDR3 spells CASSGGGPGDGYTF. CDR3 DNA: TGTGCCAGCAGCGGGGGGGGCCCCGGGGATGGCTACACCTTC.